One sample yielded the 23 T cell receptor beta chains listed below, sequenced in a study of T cell responses to AZD1222 COVID-19 vaccine. Sequencing was performed with immunoSEQ multiplex PCR; in TCRdb, only in-frame clones are kept and a portion is missing. The sample lists around 63,000 clones; around 86% were seen once. Sequences were derived from peripheral blood, sampled on day 0 of AZD1222 vaccination. These receptors were taken from an adult in good health.

This rearrangement joins TRBV6-5 to TRBJ2-5; 9 positions match TRBD1. Germline CDR1 and CDR2: MNHEY and SVGAGI. V lost 5 bases to trimming and J lost 5 bases; unmatched junction nucleotides: 9. The CDR3 totals 15 residues. CDR3 DNA: TGTGCCAGCAGTAGAGCGGGACAGGGACGGGAGACCCAGTACTTC. Translation gives CASSRAGQGRETQYF.

The chain joins TRBV12-3 or TRBV12-4 to TRBJ2-4; D unresolved. The CDR3 contains 12 residues. V gave up 4 bases and J gave up 6 bases, with 7 bases separating them. In DNA, the CDR3 is TGTGCCAGCAGTTCTGCCCGAAACATTCAGTACTTC. Its translation is CASSSARNIQYF.

As DNA, the CDR3 is TGCAGCACCGCCGCAGGTACGCAGTATTTT. Its translation is CSTAAGTQYF. This chain uses TRBV29-1 with TRBJ2-3; D is unresolved. The CDR3 runs 10 residues. Germline V CDR1 and CDR2: SQVTM, ANQGSEA. V was clipped by 8 bases and J by 8 bases, with 11 bases between them.

This clone was detected only once. The chain links TRBV5-6 to TRBJ1-5; possible D gene TRBD1, 6 bases. The CDR3 contains 13 residues. Germline loops: CDR1 SGHDT, CDR2 YYEEEE. The ends were cut back, 4 bases at V and 9 bases at J, with 14 bases in the middle. Written as DNA, the CDR3 is TGTGCCAGCAGCCTCCAGGGGTTAGGGCCCCAGCATTTT. Translated, it gives CASSLQGLGPQHF.

This chain connects TRBV6-2 or TRBV6-3 to TRBJ1-5; D uncertain. The V and J ends lost 8 bases and 4 bases respectively, with 12 bases between them. This CDR3 spans 13 amino acids. Germline V CDR1 and CDR2: MNHEY, SVGEGT. Written as DNA, the CDR3 is TGTGCCAGCGGCCTTGGCTTAAATCAGCCCCAGCATTTT. Translation gives CASGLGLNQPQHF.

This chain uses TRBV3-1 (or the pseudogene TRBV3-2) with TRBJ1-2, with a possible D match to TRBD1 (5 bases). CDR3 size: 13 residues. V was trimmed by 4 bases and J by 4 bases, leaving 10 bases between them. CDR1 LGHDT and CDR2 YNNKEL come from the germline V gene (reference sequence). CDR3 bases: TGTGCCAGCAGCCTAACAGGTGTCTATGGCTACACCTTC. Translated: CASSLTGVYGYTF.

This rearrangement joins TRBV6-1 to TRBJ1-2; 10 nucleotides match TRBD1. The V and J ends lost 3 bases and 4 bases, in that order; junction bases with no gene match: 2. CDR1 and CDR2 from the germline V gene are MNHNS and SASEGT. The CDR3 has 14 amino acids. CDR3 residues: CASSEGTGAYGYTF. CDR3 sequence (DNA): TGTGCCAGCAGTGAGGGGACAGGGGCCTATGGCTACACCTTC.

The chain is built from TRBV12-3 or TRBV12-4 and TRBJ1-3; D is perhaps TRBD1 (5 bases). V lost 8 bases and J 4 bases, leaving 12 bases between the germline ends. The CDR3 length is 13 residues. The CDR3 loop is CASCQGTGNTIYF. As DNA, the CDR3 is TGTGCCAGCTGTCAGGGAACCGGAAACACCATATATTTT.

The chain recombines TRBV27 with TRBJ1-6; tentative D call: TRBD1 (6 bases). Germline CDR1 reads MNHEY; CDR2 reads SMNVEV (reference sequence). The CDR3 is 16 amino acids. V lost 2 bases, J lost 10 bases, and 18 bases lay in between. CDR3 DNA sequence: TGTGCCAGCAGTTTAATACAGGGCTTGGCGGGGTCACCCCTCCACTTT. This gives the protein CASSLIQGLAGSPLHF.

This chain links TRBV20-1 with TRBJ2-2; D perhaps matches TRBD2 (6 bases). CDR1 DFQATT and CDR2 SNEGSKA come from the germline V gene (reference sequence). This CDR3 comprises 14 residues. V shed 3 bases and J shed 3 bases, with 11 bases lying between them. CDR3: CSASKGLYTGELFF. CDR3 in DNA: TGCAGTGCTAGTAAGGGACTTTACACCGGGGAGCTGTTTTTT.

The chain uses TRBV3-1 (or the pseudogene TRBV3-2) and TRBJ1-2; possible D gene TRBD1, 5 bases. Per the germline V gene, CDR1 is LGHDT and CDR2 is YNNKEL (reference sequence). This CDR3 has 15 residues. V dropped 4 bases and J dropped 5 bases, with 17 bases sitting between them. The CDR3 loop reads CASSLQGGEGYGYTF. The CDR3 nucleotides read TGTGCCAGCAGCCTTCAGGGAGGCGAGGGGTATGGCTACACCTTC.

The gene calls are TRBV28 and TRBJ1-2, with D possibly being TRBD1 (5 bases). Germline V CDR1 and CDR2: MDHEN, SYDVKM. The CDR3 length is 12 residues. V was trimmed by 4 bases and J by 14 bases, leaving 17 bases between them. Here the CDR3 DNA reads TGTGCCAGCAGTTCCCCCGGTCTAAGGGGTACCTTC. This codes for CASSSPGLRGTF.

The chain recombines TRBV2 with TRBJ1-2, with 7 bases that match TRBD1. From germline, CDR1 is SNHLY and CDR2 FYNNEI. The CDR3 has 14 amino acids. V trimming: 6 bases; J trimming: 8 bases; junction bases outside the gene matches: 12. CDR3 coding DNA: TGTGCCAGCAGGTTGGGCAGGGGGATAGACGGCTACACCTTC. Its protein product is CASRLGRGIDGYTF.

The J gene is TRBJ1-2, the V gene TRBV5-1, with TRBD1 matching over 7 bases. Germline V CDR1 and CDR2: SGHRS, YFSETQ. CDR3 length equals 15 residues. The junction had 11 bases not matched to a gene; V was cut back by 3 bases and J by 6 bases. The CDR3: CASSSRGGRMDGYTF. The CDR3 nucleotides are TGCGCCAGCAGCTCGCGAGGGGGCCGTATGGATGGCTACACCTTC.

CDR3 residues: CASSLVVGTSGQETQYF. CDR3 in DNA: TGTGCCAGCAGCTTGGTTGTTGGGACTAGCGGCCAAGAGACCCAGTACTTC. The genes are TRBV5-8 and TRBJ2-5, with TRBD2 matching over 11 bases. With V trimmed by 0 bases and J by 1 base, 5 bases remained unmatched. CDR1 and CDR2 (germline): SGHTS, YDEGEE. This CDR3 region has 17 residues.

J is TRBJ1-6 and V is TRBV28; no firm D call. V was shortened by 5 bases and J by 6 bases, with 8 bases between the two germline ends. Germline CDR1 is MDHEN and CDR2 is SYDVKM. CDR3 length: 13 amino acids. CDR3 DNA: TGTGCCAGCAGTGTGGGGATTAATTCACCCCTCCACTTT. This codes for CASSVGINSPLHF.

V is TRBV5-1 and J is TRBJ1-2, with 7 bases lining up with TRBD1. Germline loops: CDR1 SGHRS, CDR2 YFSETQ. V dropped 2 bases and J dropped 4; count of bases not matched to a gene: 5. The CDR3 covers 14 residues. Here the CDR3 DNA reads TGCGCCAGCAGCTTAGGACAGGCCCTCTATGGCTACACCTTC. This sequence encodes CASSLGQALYGYTF.

V gene TRBV10-3 combines with J gene TRBJ1-1; D remains ambiguous. V lost 10 bases to trimming and J lost 3 bases, with 6 bases between them. The CDR3 covers 10 residues. Germline V gene sequence: CDR1 ENHRY, CDR2 SYGVKD. Here the CDR3 reads CATFHTEAFF. The DNA for the CDR3 is TGTGCCACCTTCCACACTGAAGCTTTCTTT.

The CDR3: CASSEVTGSNNEQYF. The CDR3 bases are TGCGCCAGCAGCGAAGTGACAGGGTCGAACAACGAGCAGTACTTC. The chain links TRBV5-1 to TRBJ2-7, with TRBD1 identical over 7 bases. The V and J ends lost 4 bases and 5 bases, in that order; junction bases with no gene match: 12. The CDR3 loop spans 15 amino acids. Germline values: CDR1 SGHRS, CDR2 YFSETQ.

The rearrangement links TRBV7-8 to TRBJ2-7, with D possibly being TRBD2 (5 bases). The CDR3 sequence is 14 residues long. The germline V gene has CDR1 SGHVS and CDR2 FQNEAQ. The ends were cut back, 4 bases at V and 0 bases at J, with 10 bases in the middle. CDR3 DNA sequence: TGTGCCAGCAGCTCCACAGCGGTCTCCTACGAGCAGTACTTC. Its translation is CASSSTAVSYEQYF. Filled out from reference TRBV7-8 and TRBJ2-7, the complete variable domain reads GAGVSQSPRYKVAKRGQDVALRCDPISGHVSLFWYQQALGQGPEFLTYFQNEAQLDKSGLPSDRFFAERPEGSVSTLKIQRTQQEDSAVYLCASSSTAVSYEQYFGPGTRLTVT.

The rearrangement joins TRBV6-5 to TRBJ1-3; D not certain. The germline CDR1 and CDR2 sequences are MNHEY and SVGAGI. The germline V and J ends were trimmed by 7 bases and 0 bases, with 13 bases remaining between them. The CDR3 is 15 amino acids. CDR3 loop: CASTKRGTSGNTIYF. The CDR3, as DNA: TGTGCCAGCACTAAACGAGGAACCTCTGGAAACACCATATATTTT.

The chain combines TRBV20-1 with TRBJ1-4; weak D call: TRBD1 (5 bases). The germline V and J ends were trimmed by 3 bases and 11 bases, with 10 bases remaining between them. Germline CDR1 is DFQATT and CDR2 is SNEGSKA (reference sequence). The CDR3 consists of 11 residues. CDR3 sequence reads: CSASREKKLFF. CDR3 DNA: TGCAGTGCTAGCAGGGAAAAGAAACTGTTTTTT.

J is TRBJ1-2 and V is TRBV6-5; TRBD1 agrees at 7 bases. Trimming at V came to 8 bases and at J to 0 bases, leaving 3 bases not matched to a gene. CDR1 MNHEY and CDR2 SVGAGI come from the germline V gene. CDR3 size: 13 residues. The CDR3 sequence is CASGTVTNYGYTF. CDR3 DNA sequence: TGTGCCAGCGGGACAGTCACTAACTATGGCTACACCTTC.